This T cell receptor beta chain was sequenced in a study of blood T cells in healthy people across ages. Germline-derived CDR1 and CDR2 are SGHTA and FQGNSA. Trimming took off 5 bases at V and 0 bases at J, with 7 bases between the two ends. The CDR3 consists of 14 residues. In its sample, this clonotype was seen a few times. What it binds is not known. A second 7 to 11 cycle PCR used barcoded and J-beta primers. From the 5' RACE reads, TCRdb called clonotypes with MiXCR, one entry per CDR3 protein. Of 1.2 million to 1.5 million distinct CDR3 sequences in the sample, approximately 59% were seen once. Overall study findings and caveats: When set beside aged donors, long-lived donors presented more naive CD4+ cells and higher diversity.

The chain is built from TRBV7-2 and TRBJ2-2, with D perhaps TRBD1 (5 bases). The TCR was taken from a man younger than 35 in good health. Source material: blood. CDR3 coding DNA: TGTGCCAGCAGCATGACAGCGAACACCGGGGAGCTGTTTTTT. The encoded protein is CASSMTANTGELFF.